Shown below are 7 T cell receptor beta chains from a single sample sequenced in a study of blood T cell repertoires in COVID-19. Method: immunoSEQ multiplex PCR; TCRdb's copy keeps in-frame clones and lacks some. This table holds tens of thousands of clones, less than 85% found once. The sequencing input was peripheral blood. Receptors originate from a man aged 70-80 years with COVID-19, enrolled during active disease.

CDR3 loop: CASSLRGGQVENIQYF. The CDR3 coding sequence is TGTGCCAGCAGCTTACGAGGGGGACAAGTCGAAAACATTCAGTACTTC. V and J are TRBV7-3 and TRBJ2-4, with D tentatively TRBD1 (6 bases). The germline V and J ends were trimmed by 2 bases and 5 bases, with 16 bases remaining between them. Germline V gives CDR1 SGHTA, CDR2 FQGTGA. The CDR3 is 16 amino acids.

The chain has TRBV28 and TRBJ1-6, with 10 bases that match TRBD1. The CDR3 covers 15 residues. The junction had 4 bases not matched to a gene; V was cut back by 6 bases and J by 5 bases. In germline, CDR1 is MDHEN, CDR2 SYDVKM. The CDR3 sequence: CASRGTGENNSPLHF. In DNA form, the CDR3 reads TGTGCCAGCAGAGGGACAGGGGAAAATAATTCACCCCTCCACTTT. Full variable domain (remainder filled in from reference TRBV28 and TRBJ1-6): DVKVTQSSRYLVKRTGEKVFLECVQDMDHENMFWYRQDPGLGLRLIYFSYDVKMKEKGDIPEGYSVSREKKERFSLILESASTNQTSMYLCASRGTGENNSPLHFGNGTRLTVT.

This clone was recorded a few times. CDR3 sequence: CASSQPPSGTPNYEQYF. In DNA, the CDR3 is TGCGCCAGCAGCCAACCCCCAAGCGGGACCCCAAACTACGAGCAGTACTTC. The chain has TRBV4-1 and TRBJ2-7, with 7 bases aligning to TRBD2. Germline V gives CDR1 MGHRA, CDR2 YSYEKL. The V and J ends lost 2 bases and 3 bases, in that order; junction bases with no gene match: 13. The CDR3 runs 17 residues.

A single count supports this clone. The chain joins TRBV18 to TRBJ2-1, with a weak D call TRBD2 (5 bases). Trimming removed 2 bases from V and 5 bases from J, with 10 bases in between. There are 14 residues in the CDR3. Germline values: CDR1 KGHSH, CDR2 LQKENI. For the CDR3, the DNA is TGTGCCAGCTCACCAGCACTAGACGACAATGAGCAGTTCTTC. It specifies CASSPALDDNEQFF.

This clone was counted between two and nine times. The chain combines TRBV30 with TRBJ2-7; 15 bases align to TRBD2. The CDR3 runs to 14 residues. Trimming removed 7 bases from V and 5 bases from J; junction bases left unmatched: 6. Germline V gene sequence: CDR1 GTSNPN, CDR2 SVGIG (reference sequence). CDR3 residues: CAYRTSGRANEQYF. CDR3 DNA: TGTGCCTACCGGACTAGCGGGAGGGCCAACGAGCAGTACTTC. Full variable domain (remainder filled in from reference TRBV30 and TRBJ2-7): SQTIHQWPATLVQPVGSPLSLECTVEGTSNPNLYWYRQAAGRGLQLLFYSVGIGQISSEVPQNLSASRPQDRQFILSSKKLLLSDSGFYLCAYRTSGRANEQYFGPGTRLTVT.

The rearrangement uses TRBV7-2 and TRBJ2-7, with 8 nucleotides matching TRBD2. This CDR3 contains 13 residues. CDR1 is SGHTA, CDR2 FQGNSA, per germline. Germline trimming cut 5 bases from V and 6 bases from J; bases unmatched to any gene: 6. Here the CDR3 DNA reads TGTGCCAGCAGCCTCCCGGGGGGGGGCGAGCAGTACTTC. Translated, it gives CASSLPGGGEQYF.

This chain uses TRBV19 with TRBJ2-7; 7 positions match TRBD1. The ends lost 5 bases at V and 2 bases at J; junction bases unmatched: 9. The germline V gene encodes CDR1 LNHDA and CDR2 SQIVND (reference sequence). The CDR3 spans 15 residues. The CDR3 bases are TGTGCCAGTAGTGTCACGACAGGGTACCCCTACGAGCAGTACTTC. Translating it yields CASSVTTGYPYEQYF.